Listed below are T cell receptor beta chains from one sample, sequenced in a study of cytotoxic CD8 clonotypes in ibrutinib-treated CLL. Data came from immunoSEQ multiplex PCR; TCRdb stores just in-frame clones and leaves some out. The repertoire holds nearly 300,000 clones, with approximately 79% as singletons. The material sequenced was PBMCs, taken at disease progression, from a patient treated with ibrutinib. These receptors were obtained from a human donor with chronic lymphocytic leukemia. The CDR3 runs from the conserved cysteine through the conserved F or W. D genes are given only for firm matches. Clone size is shown for a subset of rows, as once, few, many or a class of expanded clone.

V: TRBV2
J: TRBJ1-5
D: TRBD1
size: once
DNA: TGTGCCAGCGGGGGGACAGGGAACAATCAGCCCCAGCATTTT
CDR3: CASGGTGNNQPQHF

V: TRBV6-1
J: TRBJ1-6
D: .
size: few
DNA: TGTGCCAGCAGTGACCAGCATAATTCACCCCTCCACTTT
CDR3: CASSDQHNSPLHF

V: TRBV5-4
J: TRBJ1-1
D: TRBD1
size: .
DNA: TGTGCCAGCAGGATTGGGACAGGGGTTGGGAACACTGAAGCTTTCTTT
CDR3: CASRIGTGVGNTEAFF

V: TRBV7-2
J: TRBJ2-7
D: .
size: .
DNA: TGTGCCAGCAGCTTTGTGGGGAGCTACGAGCAGTACTTC
CDR3: CASSFVGSYEQYF

V: TRBV5-4
J: TRBJ2-7
D: .
size: .
DNA: TGTGCCAGCAGCTTGCGGGGTAACTACGAGCAGTACTTC
CDR3: CASSLRGNYEQYF

V: TRBV5-1
J: TRBJ2-7
D: TRBD2
size: many
DNA: TGCGCCAGCAGCCGCACTAGCGGGAGTTGGTACGAGCAGTACTTC
CDR3: CASSRTSGSWYEQYF

V: TRBV2
J: TRBJ1-4
D: TRBD1
size: once
DNA: TGTGCCAGCAGGAAGGAGGGGACAGGGAGTGAAAAACTGTTTTTT
CDR3: CASRKEGTGSEKLFF

V: TRBV11-2
J: TRBJ1-6
D: .
size: .
DNA: TGTGCCAGCAGCCGAGGACCACTCTCCTATAATTCACCCCTCCACTTT
CDR3: CASSRGPLSYNSPLHF

V: TRBV9
J: TRBJ2-3
D: TRBD2
size: .
DNA: TGTGCCAGCAGCGCAATAGCGGGAGACCCCACAGATACGCAGTATTTT
CDR3: CASSAIAGDPTDTQYF

V: TRBV7-8
J: TRBJ2-3
D: .
size: once
DNA: TGTGCCAGCAGCTTAGTCGGCGGGGGCGAGCTCCCCCACACAGATACGCAGTATTTT
CDR3: CASSLVGGGELPHTDTQYF

V: TRBV28
J: TRBJ2-1
D: .
size: .
DNA: TGTGCCAGTTCAGGGACGTCTGGAAGGGATGAGCAGTTCTTC
CDR3: CASSGTSGRDEQFF

V: TRBV9
J: TRBJ1-6
D: .
size: .
DNA: TGTGCCAGCAGCCCCCGCGAGGGGAGCTCCTATAATTCACCCCTCCACTTT
CDR3: CASSPREGSSYNSPLHF

V: TRBV9
J: TRBJ1-1
D: .
size: .
DNA: TGTGCCAGCAGCTCATTCCCGGGATTTGAAGCTTTCTTT
CDR3: CASSSFPGFEAFF

V: TRBV4-1
J: TRBJ2-7
D: TRBD1
size: .
DNA: TGCGCCAGCAGCCCACCGGGACAGGGGGGGAGTGAGCAGTACTTC
CDR3: CASSPPGQGGSEQYF

V: TRBV6-5
J: TRBJ2-7
D: .
size: once
DNA: TGTGCCAGCAGACCCGGGACACGAAACGAGCAGTACTTC
CDR3: CASRPGTRNEQYF